This T cell receptor beta chain appears in the sequencing data of a study of blood T cell repertoires in COVID-19. Study in general: Donors in the United States, Italy and Spain gave samples during acute or convalescent COVID-19. Sources were T cells, B-cell-depleted T cells, or PBMCs; the material itself was cDNA or gDNA.

V was pared by 1 base and J by 6 bases, with 9 bases between. The germline V gene encodes CDR1 SGHTA and CDR2 FQGNSA. The CDR3 runs 13 residues. In the original workflow: Cell counts per sample came from amplifying reference gene primers. Assay: immunoSEQ multiplex PCR; the TCRdb copy retains only in-frame clones and omits some. Clone size and the V and J calls come from that table; the DNA yielded D and trimming. The top ten clones hold about 5% of a sample with 140,000 or so clones, 70% to 90% of them seen once. Sequenced: peripheral blood. The J gene is TRBJ1-1, the V gene TRBV7-2; D is unresolved. The source of this sequence is a woman aged 45-65 years with acute or convalescent COVID-19. The CDR3 is CASSLGPLAEAFF. Here the CDR3 DNA reads TGTGCCAGCAGCTTAGGCCCTTTAGCTGAAGCTTTCTTT. Combining the CDR3 with reference TRBV7-2 and TRBJ1-1 gives the whole variable domain GAGVSQSPSNKVTEKGKDVELRCDPISGHTALYWYRQSLGQGLEFLIYFQGNSAPDKSGLPSDRFSAERTGGSVSTLTIQRTQQEDSAVYLCASSLGPLAEAFFGQGTRLTVV.